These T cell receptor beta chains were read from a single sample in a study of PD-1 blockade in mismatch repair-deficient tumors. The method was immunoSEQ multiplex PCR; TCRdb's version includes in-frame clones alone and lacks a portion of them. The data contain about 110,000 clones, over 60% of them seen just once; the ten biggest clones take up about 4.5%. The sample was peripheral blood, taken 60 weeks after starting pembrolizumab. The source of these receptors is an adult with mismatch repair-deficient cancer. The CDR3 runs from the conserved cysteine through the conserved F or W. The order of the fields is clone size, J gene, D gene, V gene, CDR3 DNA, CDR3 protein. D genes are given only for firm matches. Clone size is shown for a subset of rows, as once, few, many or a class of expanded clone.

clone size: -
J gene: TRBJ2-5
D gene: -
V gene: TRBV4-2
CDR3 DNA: TGTGCCAGCAGCCAAGATCTCGGAGCGGGTGGTGAGACCCAGTACTTC
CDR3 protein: CASSQDLGAGGETQYF

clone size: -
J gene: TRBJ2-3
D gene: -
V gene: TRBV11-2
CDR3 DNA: TGTGCCAGCAGCTTAGTCGGGTCAGATACGCAGTATTTT
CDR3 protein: CASSLVGSDTQYF

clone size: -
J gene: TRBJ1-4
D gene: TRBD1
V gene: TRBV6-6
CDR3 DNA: TGTGCCAGCAGTAGACAGGGGACCGATGAAAAACTGTTTTTT
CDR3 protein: CASSRQGTDEKLFF

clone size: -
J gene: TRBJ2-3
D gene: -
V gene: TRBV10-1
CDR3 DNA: TGCGCCGGCAGCGGGACATATGGCACAGATACGCAGTATTTT
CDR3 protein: CAGSGTYGTDTQYF

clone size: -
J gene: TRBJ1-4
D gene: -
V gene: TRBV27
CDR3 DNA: TGTGCCAGCAGTTTCTCCAGGACAACTAATGAAAAACTGTTTTTT
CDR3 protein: CASSFSRTTNEKLFF

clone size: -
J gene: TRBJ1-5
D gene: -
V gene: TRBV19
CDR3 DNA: TGTGCCAGTAATCGGGGGTGGAATCAGCCCCAGCATTTT
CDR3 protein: CASNRGWNQPQHF

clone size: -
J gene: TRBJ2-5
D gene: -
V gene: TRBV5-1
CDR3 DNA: TGCGCCAGCAGCTTCTTAGCGAGGCAAGAGACCCAGTACTTC
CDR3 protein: CASSFLARQETQYF

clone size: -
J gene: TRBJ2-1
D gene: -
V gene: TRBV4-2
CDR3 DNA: TGTGCCAGCAGCCAAGGAGGGGGTTACAATGAGCAGTTCTTC
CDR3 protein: CASSQGGGYNEQFF

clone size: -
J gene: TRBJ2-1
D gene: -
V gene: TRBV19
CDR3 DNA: TGTGCCGGTAAACGGGATGCCTACAATGAGCAGTTCTTC
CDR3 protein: CAGKRDAYNEQFF

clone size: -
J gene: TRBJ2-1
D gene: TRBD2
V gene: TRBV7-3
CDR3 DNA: TGTGCCAGCAGCTTAGCTAGCGGGAGGGCCCCCCATGAGCAGTTCTTC
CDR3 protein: CASSLASGRAPHEQFF

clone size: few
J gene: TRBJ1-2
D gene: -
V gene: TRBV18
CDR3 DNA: TGTGCCAGCTCACCCGGGGCTAACTATGGCTACACCTTC
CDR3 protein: CASSPGANYGYTF

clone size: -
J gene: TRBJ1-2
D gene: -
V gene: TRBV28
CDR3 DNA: TGTGCCAGCGATGGGAACTATGGCTACACCTTC
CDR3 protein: CASDGNYGYTF

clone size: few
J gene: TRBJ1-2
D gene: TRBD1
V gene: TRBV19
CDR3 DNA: TGTGCCAGTAGTTCTCAAGGGGGCAACTATGGCTACACCTTC
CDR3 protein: CASSSQGGNYGYTF

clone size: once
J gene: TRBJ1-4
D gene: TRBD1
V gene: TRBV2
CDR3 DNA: TGTGCCAGCGACGCGTTACAGGGGACTAATGAAAAACTGTTTTTT
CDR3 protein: CASDALQGTNEKLFF

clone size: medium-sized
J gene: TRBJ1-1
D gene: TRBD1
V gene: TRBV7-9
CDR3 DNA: TGTGCCAGCAGCTTATGGAGGACAGGGGGCGAGACTGAAGCTTTCTTT
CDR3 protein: CASSLWRTGGETEAFF

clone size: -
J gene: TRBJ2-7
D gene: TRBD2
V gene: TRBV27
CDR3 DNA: TGTGCCAGCAGTCCGGGACTAGCGGGAGACGAGCAGTACTTC
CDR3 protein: CASSPGLAGDEQYF

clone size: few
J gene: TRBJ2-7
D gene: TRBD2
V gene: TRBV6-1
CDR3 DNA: TGTGCCAGCAGTGGGACTAGCGGCTACGAGCAGTACTTC
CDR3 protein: CASSGTSGYEQYF

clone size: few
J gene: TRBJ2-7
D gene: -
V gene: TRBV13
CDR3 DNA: TGTGCCAGCAGCTGGGGGAAAACCTACGAGCAGTACTTC
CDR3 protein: CASSWGKTYEQYF

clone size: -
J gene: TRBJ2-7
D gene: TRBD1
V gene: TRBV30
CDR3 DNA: TGTGCCTGGAGTGGAACGGACAGGAGGCCCTACGAGCAGTACTTC
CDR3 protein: CAWSGTDRRPYEQYF

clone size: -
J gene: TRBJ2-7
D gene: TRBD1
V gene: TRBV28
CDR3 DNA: TGTGCCAGCAGAACCGGGACAGGGAGCTACGAGCAGTACTTC
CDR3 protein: CASRTGTGSYEQYF

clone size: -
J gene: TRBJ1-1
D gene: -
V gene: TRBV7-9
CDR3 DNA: TGTGCCAGCAGCTTGCTGGACCTTTTTCGGGTGAACACTGAAGCTTTCTTT
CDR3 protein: CASSLLDLFRVNTEAFF

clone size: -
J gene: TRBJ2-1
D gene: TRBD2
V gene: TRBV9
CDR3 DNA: TGTGCCAGCAGCCCCCGAGCGGGAGGGGGATACAATGAGCAGTTCTTC
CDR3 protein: CASSPRAGGGYNEQFF

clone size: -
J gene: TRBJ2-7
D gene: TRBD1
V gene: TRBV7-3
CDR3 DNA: TGTGCCAGCAGTCCCGGCCCGGACAGGGCCTACGAGCAGTACTTC
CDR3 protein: CASSPGPDRAYEQYF

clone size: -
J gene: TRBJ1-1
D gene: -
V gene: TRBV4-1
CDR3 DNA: TGCGCCAGCAGCCAAGAGGGACGGACGAACACTGAAGCTTTCTTT
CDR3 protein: CASSQEGRTNTEAFF

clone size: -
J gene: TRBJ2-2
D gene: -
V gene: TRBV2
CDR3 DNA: TGTGCCAGCAGCGGGGGACAGAACACCGGGGAGCTGTTTTTT
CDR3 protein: CASSGGQNTGELFF

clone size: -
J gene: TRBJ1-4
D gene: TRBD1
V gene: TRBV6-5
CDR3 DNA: TGTGCCAGCAGTTCCGGACAGGCTTGGAATGAAAAACTGTTTTTT
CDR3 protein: CASSSGQAWNEKLFF

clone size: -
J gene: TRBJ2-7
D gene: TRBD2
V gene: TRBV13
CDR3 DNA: TGTGCCAGCAGCTTGGGACTAGCGGGAGTCGTCGAGCAGTACTTC
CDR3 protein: CASSLGLAGVVEQYF

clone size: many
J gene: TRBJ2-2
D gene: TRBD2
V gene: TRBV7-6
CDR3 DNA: TGTGCCAGCAGCCCCACCCCAGGGACTAGGTTTCACGGGGAGCTGTTTTTT
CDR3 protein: CASSPTPGTRFHGELFF

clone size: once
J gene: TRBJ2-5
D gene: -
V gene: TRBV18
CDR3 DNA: TGTGCCAGCTCACCGGGACCACAAGAGACCCAGTACTTC
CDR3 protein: CASSPGPQETQYF

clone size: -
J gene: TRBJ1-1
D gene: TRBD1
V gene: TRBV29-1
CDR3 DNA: TGCAGCGGCAACGACAGGGGGGTCCTGCCTGAAGCTTTCTTT
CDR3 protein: CSGNDRGVLPEAFF

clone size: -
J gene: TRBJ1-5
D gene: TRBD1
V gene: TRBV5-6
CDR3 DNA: TGTGCCAGCAGCAACGACAGGGGGCGCTGGGATAGCAATCAGCCCCAGCATTTT
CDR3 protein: CASSNDRGRWDSNQPQHF

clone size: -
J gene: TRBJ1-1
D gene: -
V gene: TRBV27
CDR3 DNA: TGTGCCAGCAGTTCATGGGGGGTTGAAGCTTTCTTT
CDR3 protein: CASSSWGVEAFF

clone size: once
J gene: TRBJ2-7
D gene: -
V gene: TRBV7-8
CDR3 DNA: TGTGCCAGCAGCTCCCAGACCGGGGCATCCCACGAGCAGTACTTC
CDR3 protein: CASSSQTGASHEQYF

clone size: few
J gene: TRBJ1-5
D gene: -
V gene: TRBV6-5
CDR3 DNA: TGTGCCAGCAGACAGGGCTCGGTCGGCAATCAGCCCCAGCATTTT
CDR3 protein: CASRQGSVGNQPQHF

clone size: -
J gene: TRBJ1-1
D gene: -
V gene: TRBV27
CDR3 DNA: TGTGCCAGCAGTTTATCGTTGGGACTCTGGGCTTTCTTT
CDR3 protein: CASSLSLGLWAFF

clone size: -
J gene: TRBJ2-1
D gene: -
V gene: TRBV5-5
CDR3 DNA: TGTGCCAGCAGTCTGGAAACAGGCGGTTACAATGAGCAGTTCTTC
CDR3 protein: CASSLETGGYNEQFF

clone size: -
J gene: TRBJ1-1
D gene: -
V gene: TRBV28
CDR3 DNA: TGTGCCAGCCGTAACGGGGGGGCGAACACTGAAGCTTTCTTT
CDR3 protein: CASRNGGANTEAFF

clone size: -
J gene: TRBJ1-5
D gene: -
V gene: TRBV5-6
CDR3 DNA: TGTGCCAGCAGCTTGGTGGATAGCAATCAGCCCCAGCATTTT
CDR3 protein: CASSLVDSNQPQHF

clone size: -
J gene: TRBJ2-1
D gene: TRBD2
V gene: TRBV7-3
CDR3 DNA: TGTGCCAGCAGTACGAGCGGGACCTCCTACAATGAGCAGTTCTTC
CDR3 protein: CASSTSGTSYNEQFF

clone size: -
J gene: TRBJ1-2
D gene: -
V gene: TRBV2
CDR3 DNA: TGTGCCAGCACCTCGGAGGCCTTATATGGCTACACCTTC
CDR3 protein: CASTSEALYGYTF

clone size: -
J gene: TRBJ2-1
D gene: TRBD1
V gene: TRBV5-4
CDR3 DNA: TGTGCCAGCAGCTTCGACAGGGGGCCGGGTAGTGAGCAGTTCTTC
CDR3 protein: CASSFDRGPGSEQFF

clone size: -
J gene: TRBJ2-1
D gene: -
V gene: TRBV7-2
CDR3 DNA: TGTGCCAGCAGCTTAGTCTGGGGAACCTACAATGAGCAGTTCTTC
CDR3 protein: CASSLVWGTYNEQFF

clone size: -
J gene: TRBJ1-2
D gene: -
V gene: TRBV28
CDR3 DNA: TGTGCCAGCAGGCTGGACAGATCCTATGGCTACACCTTC
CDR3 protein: CASRLDRSYGYTF

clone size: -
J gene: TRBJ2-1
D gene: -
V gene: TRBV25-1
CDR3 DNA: TGTGCCAGCAGTGAATCCGGGGGTAGGGGATACAATGAGCAGTTCTTC
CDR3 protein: CASSESGGRGYNEQFF

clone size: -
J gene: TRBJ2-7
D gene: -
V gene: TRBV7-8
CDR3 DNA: TGTGCCAGCAGCTTAGGGGGCACATCCTACGAGCAGTACTTC
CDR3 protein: CASSLGGTSYEQYF

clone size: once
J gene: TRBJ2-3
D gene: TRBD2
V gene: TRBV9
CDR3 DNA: TGTGCCAGCAGCGGAAGCCCGACTAGCGGGAGAGTCGCAGATACGCAGTATTTT
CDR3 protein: CASSGSPTSGRVADTQYF

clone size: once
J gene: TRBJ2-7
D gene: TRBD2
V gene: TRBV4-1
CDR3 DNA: TGCGCCAGCAGCCAATGGGGGAGTAGCGGGGACGAGCAGTACTTC
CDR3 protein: CASSQWGSSGDEQYF

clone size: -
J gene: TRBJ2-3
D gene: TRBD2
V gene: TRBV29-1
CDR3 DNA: TGCAGCGTTGATCCCGGACTAGCGGGAGATACGCAGTATTTT
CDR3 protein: CSVDPGLAGDTQYF

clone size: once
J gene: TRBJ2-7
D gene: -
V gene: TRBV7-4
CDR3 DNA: TGTGCCAGCAGCCCGAGACTAGGCGGCGAGCAGTACTTC
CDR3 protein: CASSPRLGGEQYF

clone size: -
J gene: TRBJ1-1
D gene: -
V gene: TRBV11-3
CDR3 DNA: TGTGCCAGCAGCCCGACCGGGGTGACTACTGAAGCTTTCTTT
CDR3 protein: CASSPTGVTTEAFF

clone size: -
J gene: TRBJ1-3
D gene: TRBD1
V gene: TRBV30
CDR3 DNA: TGTGCCTGGAGCCCAAGCCCGGACAGGGTAGCTGGAAACACCATATATTTT
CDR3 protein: CAWSPSPDRVAGNTIYF

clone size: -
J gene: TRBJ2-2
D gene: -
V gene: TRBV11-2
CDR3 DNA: TGTGCCAGCAGCCCCCGGACGATGAACACCGGGGAGCTGTTTTTT
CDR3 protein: CASSPRTMNTGELFF

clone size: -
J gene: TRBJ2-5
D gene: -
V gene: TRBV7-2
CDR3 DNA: TGTGCCAGCAGCTTACTATCAGTCAGGGCCCAAGAGACCCAGTACTTC
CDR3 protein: CASSLLSVRAQETQYF

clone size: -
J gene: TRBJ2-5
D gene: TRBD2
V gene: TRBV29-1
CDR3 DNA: TGCAGCGTTGGGGAGGGAGAGACCCAGTACTTC
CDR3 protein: CSVGEGETQYF

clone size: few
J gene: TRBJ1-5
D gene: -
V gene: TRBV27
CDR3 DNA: TGTGCCAGTAGGGGCTATAGCAATCAGCCCCAGCATTTT
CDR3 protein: CASRGYSNQPQHF

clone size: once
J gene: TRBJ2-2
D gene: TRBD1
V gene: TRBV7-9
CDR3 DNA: TGTGCCAGCAGCCGCAGGGACAGGGGGCTTTCCGGGGAGCTGTTTTTT
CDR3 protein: CASSRRDRGLSGELFF

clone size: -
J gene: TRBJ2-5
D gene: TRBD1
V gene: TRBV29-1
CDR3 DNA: TGCAGCGCCCGGGACAGGGTATCAGAGACCCAGTACTTC
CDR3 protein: CSARDRVSETQYF

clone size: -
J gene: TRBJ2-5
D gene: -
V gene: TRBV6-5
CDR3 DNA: TGTGCCAGCAGTTCCAGGGGGAGGGAGACCCAGTACTTC
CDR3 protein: CASSSRGRETQYF

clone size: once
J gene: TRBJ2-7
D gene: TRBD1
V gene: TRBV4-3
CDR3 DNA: TGCGCCAGCAGCCACACCGGGACAGGGGGCTACGAGCAGTACTTC
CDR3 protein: CASSHTGTGGYEQYF

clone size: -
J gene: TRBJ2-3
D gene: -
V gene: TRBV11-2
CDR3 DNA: TGTGCCAGCAGCTGGGGAGTCAGCACAGATACGCAGTATTTT
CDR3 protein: CASSWGVSTDTQYF